Listed here are 25 T cell receptor beta chains from one sample, sequenced in a study of Ad26.COV2.S vaccination and SARS-CoV-2 variants. Indicated treatment: some 19 received Ad26.COV2.S at low or high dose, single or two shots; about 5 received placebo; per-sample allocation not given. At day 63 after the first vaccine or placebo injection, samples were drawn. Libraries were prepared by immunoSEQ multiplex PCR; TCRdb keeps only in-frame clonotypes and omits some of them. This sample has 450,000 to 550,000 clones, with about 91% found just once. The material was peripheral blood, obtained in a trial of Ad26.COV2.S vaccine versus placebo. The receptors stem from a person aged 18-60 years who received the Ad26.COV2.S COVID-19 vaccine or a placebo.

The gene calls are TRBV7-2 and TRBJ2-3; D unclear. V was trimmed by 1 base and J by 6 bases, leaving 8 bases between them. The CDR3 length is 13 residues. CDR1 is SGHTA, CDR2 FQGNSA, per germline. CDR3 amino acids: CASSLVYGDTQYF. The CDR3 DNA sequence: TGTGCCAGCAGCTTAGTCTATGGGGATACGCAGTATTTT. The full variable domain, rest sourced from reference TRBV7-2 and TRBJ2-3, is GAGVSQSPSNKVTEKGKDVELRCDPISGHTALYWYRQSLGQGLEFLIYFQGNSAPDKSGLPSDRFSAERTGGSVSTLTIQRTQQEDSAVYLCASSLVYGDTQYFGPGTRLTVL.

This clone has just one count. This chain joins TRBV28 and TRBJ2-5; 8 nucleotides agree with TRBD2. The CDR3 is made up of 14 amino acids. Unmatched junction bases numbered 9, after V lost 10 bases and J lost 2 bases. Germline loops: CDR1 MDHEN, CDR2 SYDVKM. As DNA, the CDR3 is TGTGCCAACGTCGAGCGGGAGTTACAAGAGACCCAGTACTTC. This gives the protein CANVERELQETQYF. The whole variable domain, remainder taken from reference TRBV28 and TRBJ2-5, is DVKVTQSSRYLVKRTGEKVFLECVQDMDHENMFWYRQDPGLGLRLIYFSYDVKMKEKGDIPEGYSVSREKKERFSLILESASTNQTSMYLCANVERELQETQYFGPGTRLLVL.

The genes are TRBV21-1 and TRBJ1-5; the table's D gene call, TRBD1, was not cross checked with the DNA. TRBV21-1 is classified as a pseudogene. This CDR3 comprises 15 residues. This CDR3 reads CASRFWQGAYQPQHF. As DNA, the CDR3 is TGTGCCAGCAGATTTTGGCAGGGGGCATATCAGCCCCAGCATTTT.

V gene TRBV28 combines with J gene TRBJ2-7; the match to TRBD2 covers 12 bases. With 6 bases clipped from V and 5 bases from J, the junction kept 8 bases outside the gene matches. The CDR3 contains 15 residues. Germline V lookup: CDR1 MDHEN, CDR2 SYDVKM. DNA of the CDR3: TGTGCCAGCAGCTCCCCTAGCGGGGGGGCGGACGAGCAGTACTTC. Protein sequence: CASSSPSGGADEQYF.

The chain has TRBV5-5 and TRBJ2-2; no reliable D call. Trimming pared 2 bases from V and 3 bases from J, leaving 8 bases between. In germline, CDR1 is SGHKS, CDR2 YYEKEE (reference sequence). The CDR3 is made up of 14 amino acids. CDR3 sequence reads: CASSLAPYTGELFF. CDR3 bases: TGTGCCAGCAGCTTAGCCCCCTACACCGGGGAGCTGTTTTTT.

The DNA of the CDR3 is TGTGCCAGCAGCCAGGGGGCGCCAGGTACGCAGTATTTT. Translating gives CASSQGAPGTQYF. The chain couples TRBV28 to TRBJ2-3, with 8 bases lining up with TRBD1. There are 13 residues in the CDR3. The germline CDR1 and CDR2 sequences are MDHEN and SYDVKM. With V trimmed by 6 bases and J by 8 bases, 7 bases remained unmatched.

The rearrangement uses TRBV5-1 and TRBJ2-1, with 8 bases that match TRBD1. The CDR3 is 15 amino acids. Per the germline V gene, CDR1 is SGHRS and CDR2 is YFSETQ. V lost 4 bases to trimming and J lost 4 bases; unmatched junction nucleotides: 7. The CDR3 DNA reads as TGCGCCAGCAGCGAACAGGGGGGAGCGTACAATGAGCAGTTCTTC. The encoded protein is CASSEQGGAYNEQFF.

The rearrangement uses TRBV3-1 (or the pseudogene TRBV3-2) and TRBJ1-1; weak D call: TRBD1 (6 bases). Germline CDR1 and CDR2: LGHDT and YNNKEL (reference sequence). Trimming shortened V by 1 base and J by 1 base, and 13 bases separated the two germline ends. The CDR3 length is 16 residues. The CDR3 here is CASSQVGGAGNTEAFF. CDR3 sequence (DNA): TGTGCCAGCAGCCAAGTGGGGGGCGCGGGGAACACTGAAGCTTTCTTT.

The chain has TRBV4-3 and TRBJ2-1; D is unclear. This CDR3 region has 14 residues. Germline lookup yields CDR1 LGHNA and CDR2 YSLEER. Between the trimmed V and J ends, which lost 1 base and 8 bases, there was a span of 12 bases. This chain's CDR3 is CASSQVEWADEQFF. In DNA form, the CDR3 reads TGCGCCAGCAGCCAAGTTGAATGGGCGGATGAGCAGTTCTTC.

The J gene is TRBJ2-3, the V gene TRBV10-2; TRBD2 matches at 14 bases. From germline, CDR1 is WSHSY and CDR2 SAAADI. The ends lost 8 bases at V and 5 bases at J; junction bases unmatched: 9. This CDR3 has 16 residues. DNA of the CDR3: TGCGCCAGCCCTAAGGGACTAGCGGGAGCAAAAGATACGCAGTATTTT. Translation gives CASPKGLAGAKDTQYF.

The V call is TRBV5-6, the J call TRBJ1-5; D is uncertain. Trimming stripped 2 bases from V and 7 bases from J, with 13 bases between. This CDR3 spans 14 amino acids. The germline CDR1 and CDR2 sequences are SGHDT and YYEEEE. In DNA, the CDR3 is TGTGCCAGCAGCTTAGGTAGGGAGTACCAGCCCCAGCATTTT. Residues: CASSLGREYQPQHF. Together with reference TRBV5-6 and TRBJ1-5, the CDR3 gives the full variable domain: DAGVTQSPTHLIKTRGQQVTLRCSPKSGHDTVSWYQQALGQGPQFIFQYYEEEERQRGNFPDRFSGHQFPNYSSELNVNALLLGDSALYLCASSLGREYQPQHFGDGTRLSIL.

The J gene is TRBJ1-2, the V gene TRBV7-9; TRBD1 is a possible D gene (6 bases). The CDR3 is 15 amino acids. The germline gives CDR1 SEHNR, CDR2 FQNEAQ (reference sequence). The V gene lost 5 bases and the J gene lost 1 base, with 14 bases spanning the gap. The CDR3 region is CASSARTALNYGYTF. The CDR3 nucleotides read TGTGCCAGCAGCGCACGGACAGCTCTTAACTATGGCTACACCTTC.

CDR3 bases: TGTGCCAGCAGTTTAGCGGGGGGGACGAACACCGGGGAGCTGTTTTTT. It encodes CASSLAGGTNTGELFF. The chain combines TRBV28 with TRBJ2-2; TRBD2 agrees at 9 bases. Germline V gene data show CDR1 as MDHEN and CDR2 as SYDVKM. J gave up 0 bases and V 2 bases, and 1 base lay outside the gene matches. The length of the CDR3 is 16 residues.

The V and J genes are TRBV7-2 and TRBJ2-5; D perhaps matches TRBD1 (6 bases). Looked up from germline, CDR1 is SGHTA and CDR2 is FQGNSA. V was pared by 5 bases and J by 1 base, with 14 bases between. The CDR3 is 15 residues long. The CDR3: CASSPGTSLQETQYF. The CDR3, as DNA: TGTGCCAGCAGCCCGGGGACATCACTCCAAGAGACCCAGTACTTC.

In this sample, this clone turned up a few times. The chain is built from TRBV5-1 and TRBJ2-3; maybe TRBD1 (8 bases). This CDR3 is 16 amino acids long. Germline V gives CDR1 SGHRS, CDR2 YFSETQ. Trimming removed 7 bases at V and 1 base at J, with 19 bases between. DNA of the CDR3: TGCGCCAGCCGGAGGCAGGGGGCGGGGGGCACAGATACGCAGTATTTT. It translates to CASRRQGAGGTDTQYF.

This clone was seen once. The CDR3 region has the DNA TGTGCCAGCAGGGGGGGACTAGCCACAGATACGCAGTATTTT. Amino acid sequence: CASRGGLATDTQYF. This chain connects TRBV7-2 to TRBJ2-3; 9 nucleotides align to TRBD2. With 6 bases clipped from V and 2 bases from J, the junction kept 3 bases outside the gene matches. The germline V gene encodes CDR1 SGHTA and CDR2 FQGNSA. This CDR3 spans 14 amino acids.

In this sample, this clone turned up once. The chain joins TRBV19 to TRBJ1-5, with 9 nucleotides matching TRBD1. This CDR3 spans 13 amino acids. V trimming: 9 bases; J trimming: 6 bases; junction bases outside the gene matches: 6. Germline CDR1 and CDR2: LNHDA and SQIVND (reference sequence). The CDR3 bases are TGTGCCAGCCGGGACAGGGTACCTCAGCCCCAGCATTTT. Translating it yields CASRDRVPQPQHF. Full variable domain (remainder filled in from reference TRBV19 and TRBJ1-5): DGGITQSPKYLFRKEGQNVTLSCEQNLNHDAMYWYRQDPGQGLRLIYYSQIVNDFQKGDIAEGYSVSREKKESFPLTVTSAQKNPTAFYLCASRDRVPQPQHFGDGTRLSIL.

The gene calls are TRBV7-9 and TRBJ2-5; D perhaps matches TRBD1 (5 bases). Germline CDR1 reads SEHNR; CDR2 reads FQNEAQ (reference sequence). The CDR3 totals 12 residues. The V gene lost 5 bases and the J gene lost 5 bases, with 9 bases spanning the gap. The CDR3 DNA reads as TGTGCCAGCAGCGTCTACAGGGAGACCCAGTACTTC. Translation: CASSVYRETQYF.

The chain couples TRBV6-2 or TRBV6-3 to TRBJ1-2; D gene uncertain. The CDR3 spans 15 residues. V was trimmed by 0 bases and J by 2 bases, leaving 10 bases between them. The germline V gene has CDR1 MNHEY and CDR2 SVGEGT. The chain's CDR3 is CASSYSRFGNYGYTF. The DNA for the CDR3 is TGTGCCAGCAGTTACTCGAGGTTTGGAAACTATGGCTACACCTTC.

The chain combines TRBV29-1 with TRBJ2-7; 8 bases agree with TRBD2. This CDR3 has 12 residues. The junction had 5 bases not matched to a gene; V was cut back by 4 bases and J by 6 bases. Germline V lookup: CDR1 SQVTM, CDR2 ANQGSEA. In nucleotides, the CDR3 is TGCAGCGTTGCATTCCGGGAGGGCGAGCAGTACTTC. Translated, it gives CSVAFREGEQYF.

The rearrangement joins TRBV19 to TRBJ1-1; D is ambiguous. Germline V lookup: CDR1 LNHDA, CDR2 SQIVND (reference sequence). This CDR3 is built from 11 residues. Between the trimmed V and J ends, which lost 7 bases and 4 bases, there was a span of 7 bases. The CDR3 nucleotides read TGTGCCAGTACCCACGTCACTGAAGCTTTCTTT. Encoded protein: CASTHVTEAFF.

The V call is TRBV6-6, the J call TRBJ2-5, with D possibly being TRBD2 (5 bases). CDR3 length equals 16 residues. Trimming left V 0 bases short and J 5 bases short, with 16 bases between. CDR1 and CDR2 (germline): MNHNY, SVGAGI (reference sequence). In DNA, the CDR3 is TGTGCCAGCAGTTACTCACGGGAAGCACCTGAGGAGACCCAGTACTTC. Translation: CASSYSREAPEETQYF.

Only one count was recorded for this clone. The chain combines TRBV6-2 or TRBV6-3 with TRBJ1-1; D not resolved. Trimming removed 6 bases at V and 1 base at J, with 12 bases between. CDR1 is MNHEY, CDR2 SVGEGT, per germline. This CDR3 has 14 residues. CDR3 region: CASSLPLRNTEAFF. CDR3 sequence (DNA): TGTGCCAGCAGCCTCCCCCTGAGGAACACTGAAGCTTTCTTT.

This sequence joins TRBV19 and TRBJ2-5; D is possibly TRBD1 (7 bases). The ends were cut back, 5 bases at V and 0 bases at J, with 13 bases in the middle. In germline, CDR1 is LNHDA, CDR2 SQIVND (reference sequence). This CDR3 has 15 amino acids. The CDR3 DNA reads TGTGCCAGTAGTGGAGGGACAGTGTACCAAGAGACCCAGTACTTC. Translation gives CASSGGTVYQETQYF.

This chain connects TRBV7-3 to TRBJ1-1; D perhaps matches TRBD1 (6 bases). The germline CDR1 and CDR2 sequences are SGHTA and FQGTGA. The CDR3 sequence is 14 residues long. V was clipped by 5 bases and J by 4 bases, with 14 bases between them. In nucleotides, the CDR3 is TGTGCCAGCAGCACCTCCTGGACAGCCACTGAAGCTTTCTTT. Its protein is CASSTSWTATEAFF.